The 30 T cell receptor beta chains reported below all come from one sample, sequenced in a study of blood T cell repertoires in COVID-19. This table comes from immunoSEQ multiplex PCR, and its TCRdb copy is limited to in-frame clones, with some not included. The sample has roughly 180,000 clones; nearly 85% are singletons. Sequenced material: peripheral blood. The receptors derive from a woman in her 30s with acute or convalescent COVID-19.

This chain uses TRBV5-8 with TRBJ2-5; D might be TRBD2 (7 bases). Between the trimmed V and J ends, which lost 2 bases and 2 bases, there was a span of 13 bases. CDR1 and CDR2 (germline): SGHTS, YDEGEE. CDR3 size: 15 residues. For the CDR3, the DNA is TGTGCCAGCAGCTTCGGGGGGCGTTGGCAAGAGACCCAGTACTTC. This gives the protein CASSFGGRWQETQYF.

CDR3 bases: TGTGCCAGCAGGATGACAGGGGGCCTCTATGGCTACACCTTC. Amino acid sequence: CASRMTGGLYGYTF. The V and J genes are TRBV6-5 and TRBJ1-2; 10 nucleotides line up with TRBD1. V lost 6 bases and J lost 4; bases outside the gene matches: 5. This CDR3 region has 14 residues. Germline V gene data show CDR1 as MNHEY and CDR2 as SVGAGI.

Comments on this clone: Other DNA variants within this sample encode the same CDR3. V is TRBV7-2 and J is TRBJ2-7; D is unresolved. With 6 bases removed from V and 3 bases from J, the gap between germline ends came to 6 bases. There are 11 residues in the CDR3. Germline CDR1 and CDR2: SGHTA and FQGNSA. The CDR3: CASSLYYEQYF. Written as DNA, the CDR3 is TGTGCCAGCAGTCTATACTACGAGCAGTACTTC.

The CDR3: CTSSQVGLAGTYNEQFF. The DNA of the CDR3 is TGCACCAGCAGCCAGGTAGGACTAGCGGGAACCTACAATGAGCAGTTCTTC. This rearrangement joins TRBV1 to TRBJ2-1; TRBD2 is the table's D call, not checked against the DNA. TRBV1 is tagged as a pseudogene. The CDR3 sequence is 17 residues long.

The chain links TRBV5-6 to TRBJ1-1; 8 positions match TRBD1. This CDR3 has 14 residues. Germline values: CDR1 SGHDT, CDR2 YYEEEE. Unmatched junction bases numbered 5, after V lost 3 bases and J lost 4 bases. The CDR3 here is CASSYQGAGTEAFF. CDR3 DNA sequence: TGTGCCAGCAGCTACCAGGGGGCGGGCACTGAAGCTTTCTTT.

For this clone: One junction end does not reproduce the germline sequence, and a read error may be involved. V gene TRBV28 combines with J gene TRBJ1-1; D is ambiguous. Germline V gene sequence: CDR1 MDHEN, CDR2 SYDVKM. CDR3 size: 12 residues. CDR3 nucleotide sequence: TGTGCCAGCACTTTAACGGGGTTGAGGGCTTTCTTT. Amino acids: CASTLTGLRAFF.

The gene calls are TRBV27 and TRBJ2-7; possibly TRBD1 for D (6 bases). V lost 1 base and J lost 0, with 7 bases in between. CDR1 MNHEY and CDR2 SMNVEV come from the germline V gene (reference sequence). The CDR3 spans 14 residues. CDR3 sequence: CASSLLGGSYEQYF. In nucleotides, the CDR3 is TGTGCCAGCAGTTTATTAGGGGGCTCCTACGAGCAGTACTTC.

This chain connects TRBV28 to TRBJ1-6, with 8 bases identical to TRBD1. Per germline, CDR1 MDHEN and CDR2 SYDVKM. The CDR3 spans 16 residues. The ends lost 8 bases at V and 7 bases at J; junction bases unmatched: 13. The CDR3, as DNA: TGTGCCAGCGTTATTGGCGCGGGACAGGAGAATTCACCCCTCCACTTT. This codes for CASVIGAGQENSPLHF.

J is TRBJ2-1 and V is TRBV27, with 7 nucleotides matching TRBD1. From germline, CDR1 is MNHEY and CDR2 SMNVEV (reference sequence). The CDR3 spans 17 residues. The junction had 12 bases not matched to a gene; V was cut back by 5 bases and J by 2 bases. This CDR3 reads CASSPLMTGTTYNEQFF. CDR3 sequence (DNA): TGTGCCAGCAGTCCACTGATGACAGGGACGACCTACAATGAGCAGTTCTTC.

The rearrangement joins TRBV30 to TRBJ1-6; the match to TRBD1 covers 12 bases. The ends lost 2 bases at V and 5 bases at J; junction bases unmatched: 4. Per germline, CDR1 GTSNPN and CDR2 SVGIG (reference sequence). The CDR3 has 16 amino acids. Here the CDR3 reads CAWSPGQGADNSPLHF. DNA for the CDR3: TGTGCCTGGAGTCCGGGACAGGGGGCGGATAATTCACCCCTCCACTTT. Drawing the rest from reference TRBV30 and TRBJ1-6, the complete variable domain is SQTIHQWPATLVQPVGSPLSLECTVEGTSNPNLYWYRQAAGRGLQLLFYSVGIGQISSEVPQNLSASRPQDRQFILSSKKLLLSDSGFYLCAWSPGQGADNSPLHFGNGTRLTVT.

The sample holds one count of this clone. The chain recombines TRBV11-2 with TRBJ2-6; D uncertain. V dropped 1 base and J dropped 0 bases, with 4 bases sitting between them. This CDR3 region has 15 residues. Germline CDR1 and CDR2: SGHAT and FQNNGV. The CDR3 DNA sequence: TGTGCCAGCAGCTTAGTGGCCTCTGGGGCCAACGTCCTGACTTTC. Its protein product is CASSLVASGANVLTF.

The chain is built from TRBV9 and TRBJ2-5, with D maybe TRBD2 (5 bases). The CDR3 is 14 amino acids. V lost 0 bases and J lost 5, with 11 bases in between. Germline V gives CDR1 SGDLS, CDR2 YYNGEE. The DNA for the CDR3 is TGTGCCAGCAGCGTAGGGTCAGGCGGGGAGACCCAGTACTTC. Its protein product is CASSVGSGGETQYF. The whole variable domain, filled in from reference TRBV9 and TRBJ2-5, reads DSGVTQTPKHLITATGQRVTLRCSPRSGDLSVYWYQQSLDQGLQFLIQYYNGEERAKGNILERFSAQQFPDLHSELNLSSLELGDSALYFCASSVGSGGETQYFGPGTRLLVL.

V and J are TRBV18 and TRBJ1-2, with 8 bases lining up with TRBD1. The germline gives CDR1 KGHSH, CDR2 LQKENI. This CDR3 is 16 amino acids long. V gave up 3 bases and J gave up 4 bases; unmatched junction bases: 10. CDR3 sequence reads: CASSPPGQGVTYGYTF. DNA for the CDR3: TGTGCCAGCTCACCCCCCGGACAGGGCGTCACCTATGGCTACACCTTC.

The V gene is TRBV7-9, the J gene TRBJ2-5; D is ambiguous. V was clipped by 5 bases and J by 1 base, with 14 bases between them. The CDR3 has 15 residues. From germline, CDR1 is SEHNR and CDR2 FQNEAQ (reference sequence). The CDR3 region is CASSPSSPLQETQYF. In DNA, the CDR3 is TGTGCCAGCAGCCCATCGAGCCCCCTCCAAGAGACCCAGTACTTC.

This chain connects TRBV15 to TRBJ2-3; 10 positions match TRBD2. This CDR3 has 15 amino acids. Germline loops: CDR1 LNHNV, CDR2 YYDKDF (reference sequence). V was pared by 9 bases and J by 5 bases, with 11 bases of the junction left unmatched. CDR3 bases: TGTGCCACTGAGGAGCGGGGGGGCCGCAGAGATACGCAGTATTTT. Its translation: CATEERGGRRDTQYF.

For the CDR3, the DNA is TGTGCCTCTCTCACTTACCGGACTGAAGCTTTCTTT. It codes for CASLTYRTEAFF. The chain has TRBV30 and TRBJ1-1, with unresolved D. V shed 7 bases and J shed 5 bases, with 14 bases lying between them. The germline gives CDR1 GTSNPN, CDR2 SVGIG (reference sequence). The CDR3 is made up of 12 amino acids.

This chain links TRBV5-1 with TRBJ2-3; D not resolved. The germline V and J ends were trimmed by 1 base and 0 bases, with 12 bases remaining between them. Looked up from germline, CDR1 is SGHRS and CDR2 is YFSETQ. The CDR3 runs to 16 residues. In nucleotides, the CDR3 is TGCGCCAGCAGCTTGCCGGGTTCGACCAGCACAGATACGCAGTATTTT. It codes for CASSLPGSTSTDTQYF.

The V gene is TRBV20-1, the J gene TRBJ2-1; the D gene is possibly TRBD2 (6 bases). This CDR3 spans 11 amino acids. Germline values: CDR1 DFQATT, CDR2 SNEGSKA (reference sequence). Trimming stripped 5 bases from V and 8 bases from J, with 10 bases between. The CDR3 region is CSAPTGDEQFF. The CDR3 nucleotides read TGCAGTGCTCCCACGGGGGATGAGCAGTTCTTC.

The rearrangement uses TRBV27 and TRBJ2-7; TRBD1 aligns across 10 bases. With 3 bases clipped from V and 2 bases from J, the junction kept 7 bases outside the gene matches. This CDR3 is built from 16 residues. The germline CDR1 and CDR2 sequences are MNHEY and SMNVEV (reference sequence). CDR3 DNA: TGTGCCAGCAGTTTCCGCGGGACAGGGGCCACCTACGAGCAGTACTTC. It encodes CASSFRGTGATYEQYF.

The DNA of the CDR3 is TGCGCCAGCACAGTAGCGGGAAGGTACGAGCAGTACTTC. Translated: CASTVAGRYEQYF. The chain joins TRBV10-2 to TRBJ2-7; the match to TRBD2 covers 8 bases. This CDR3 is built from 13 residues. Germline V gives CDR1 WSHSY, CDR2 SAAADI. Losses at the gene ends were 7 bases for V and 4 bases for J; bases not matched to a gene: 6.

The V gene is TRBV5-6, the J gene TRBJ2-7; D gene ambiguous. Trimming took 0 bases from V and 5 from J, leaving 12 bases between them. This CDR3 has 14 amino acids. Germline-derived CDR1 and CDR2 are SGHDT and YYEEEE. This CDR3 is CASSLGSARDEQYF. For the CDR3, the DNA is TGTGCCAGCAGCTTGGGTTCGGCCCGGGACGAGCAGTACTTC.

The CDR3 sequence: CASSQDRLAEGASTDTQYF. The CDR3 nucleotides are TGTGCCAGCAGCCAAGACAGACTAGCGGAGGGTGCTAGCACAGATACGCAGTATTTT. This chain uses TRBV3-1 (or the pseudogene TRBV3-2) with TRBJ2-3, with TRBD2 matching 9 bases. Germline CDR1 reads LGHDT; CDR2 reads YNNKEL (reference sequence). After removal of 0 bases from V and 0 bases from J, the junction contained 10 bases not matched to a gene. This CDR3 comprises 19 residues.

This chain links TRBV7-2 with TRBJ2-3; TRBD2 agrees at 9 bases. The germline gives CDR1 SGHTA, CDR2 FQGNSA. J was trimmed by 3 bases and V by 3 bases; bases with no gene match: 7. The CDR3 extends over 16 amino acids. This CDR3 reads CASSFGRGGETDTQYF. CDR3 sequence (DNA): TGTGCCAGCAGCTTTGGGCGGGGGGGCGAGACAGATACGCAGTATTTT. The variable domain in full, completed from reference TRBV7-2 and TRBJ2-3, reads GAGVSQSPSNKVTEKGKDVELRCDPISGHTALYWYRQSLGQGLEFLIYFQGNSAPDKSGLPSDRFSAERTGGSVSTLTIQRTQQEDSAVYLCASSFGRGGETDTQYFGPGTRLTVL.

The gene calls are TRBV15 and TRBJ1-5; 9 bases align to TRBD1. The V and J ends lost 4 bases and 7 bases, in that order; junction bases with no gene match: 8. This CDR3 has 15 amino acids. Germline V CDR1 and CDR2: LNHNV, YYDKDF (reference sequence). CDR3 region: CATSTGTGNGQPQHF. CDR3 DNA: TGTGCCACCAGCACCGGGACAGGGAACGGGCAGCCCCAGCATTTT.

The CDR3 DNA reads as TGTGCCAGCAGCTTAGGTGGGAGCAGCTATGGCTACACCTTC. This translates into CASSLGGSSYGYTF. The chain uses TRBV7-2 and TRBJ1-2, with D uncertain. V was pared by 1 base and J by 4 bases, with 10 bases between. Germline loops: CDR1 SGHTA, CDR2 FQGNSA. The CDR3 has 14 residues.

The rearrangement links TRBV14 to TRBJ1-1; D is perhaps TRBD1 (6 bases). This CDR3 has 15 residues. Germline CDR1 SGHDN, CDR2 FVKESK. Trimming removed 4 bases at V and 5 bases at J, with 17 bases between. CDR3 sequence (DNA): TGTGCCAGCAGCCTCAGAACAGGGTACGGGACTGAAGCTTTCTTT. Its protein product is CASSLRTGYGTEAFF. Filled out from reference TRBV14 and TRBJ1-1, the complete variable domain reads EAGVTQFPSHSVIEKGQTVTLRCDPISGHDNLYWYRRVMGKEIKFLLHFVKESKQDESGMPNNRFLAERTGGTYSTLKVQPAELEDSGVYFCASSLRTGYGTEAFFGQGTRLTVV.

This clone has a handful of counts. The rearrangement joins TRBV28 to TRBJ1-5; the match to TRBD1 covers 11 bases. Germline CDR1 and CDR2: MDHEN and SYDVKM. The V and J ends lost 6 bases and 2 bases, in that order; junction bases with no gene match: 9. The CDR3 extends over 17 amino acids. CDR3 sequence: CASSAGQGGIGNQPQHF. CDR3 in DNA: TGTGCCAGCAGCGCGGGACAGGGGGGGATTGGCAATCAGCCCCAGCATTTT.

CDR3 residues: CASSYSLRNEAFF. The CDR3 nucleotides read TGTGCCAGCAGTTACTCCCTCAGAAATGAAGCTTTCTTT. This chain joins TRBV6-2 or TRBV6-3 and TRBJ1-1; D ambiguous. V was cut by 0 bases and J by 7 bases, with 9 bases left in between. The CDR3 contains 13 residues. From germline, CDR1 is MNHEY and CDR2 SVGEGT.

This clone was detected once. The CDR3 sequence is CASSGGLGAYEQYF. CDR3 bases: TGTGCCAGCAGTGGGGGACTAGGGGCCTACGAGCAGTACTTC. J is TRBJ2-7 and V is TRBV2, with 8 bases aligning to TRBD2. Trimming cost V 4 bases and J 2 bases; bases outside gene matches: 4. Germline CDR1 reads SNHLY; CDR2 reads FYNNEI. The length of the CDR3 is 14 residues.

This chain connects TRBV28 to TRBJ1-2; D is possibly TRBD1 (6 bases). This CDR3 is built from 15 residues. Germline-derived CDR1 and CDR2 are MDHEN and SYDVKM. The V end lost 1 base, the J end lost 2 bases, and 11 bases lay between the germline ends. The CDR3 nucleotides are TGTGCCAGCAGTTTATCGGGGGGCGCGAACTATGGCTACACCTTC. This sequence encodes CASSLSGGANYGYTF.